This T cell receptor beta chain was sequenced in a study of human T cells and chemical hapten exposure. Looking at the study overall: Upper inner arm skin measuring roughly 2 cm by roughly 2 cm received 2% DPC for sensitization. Findings and limits, study-wide: Once DPC sensitization occurred, TCRs above 1 in 1000 frequency showed no change.

The time point is: patch test 2, 6 weeks after DPC sensitization. Regarding treatment: therapeutic diphenylcyclopropenone sensitization with weekly scalp DPC. This clonotype was counted at least ten times. Its antigen is currently unknown. CDR1 is SGHAT, CDR2 FQNNGV, per germline. The CDR3 is 17 residues long. The V gene lost 5 bases and the J gene lost 2 bases, with 20 bases spanning the gap. Single cDNA molecules in the library carried unique molecular identifiers attached during preparation. TCRdb re-called the RACE reads through MiXCR, storing one row per CDR3 protein. The sample has about 96,000 distinct CDR3 sequences, 7% to 10% seen once; the top ten hold approximately 1.9%.

This sequence was found in a woman aged 35 to 49 with alopecia areata. Some clones in this sample may be carry-over from other donors' samples. The chain uses TRBV11-2 and TRBJ2-3, with a possible D match to TRBD2 (6 bases). Material: whole blood, obtained in connection with sensitization to the hapten diphenylcyclopropenone (DPC). As DNA, the CDR3 is TGTGCCAGCAGCCCCCCGGGGGTTTTCGGCCACACAGATACGCAGTATTTT. Translation: CASSPPGVFGHTDTQYF.